The clone carrying this TCR beta chain occurred many times. Its specificity is not known. The data are from a study of T cell repertoires in cytomegalovirus infection. Across the whole study: In the study, CMV epitopes included recently identified HLA-C-restricted and well-studied HLA-B-restricted ones.

TCRdb processed the reads anew with MiXCR; each CDR3 protein has one entry. The table lists just under 500,000 distinct CDR3 sequences, more than 30% of them singletons, with roughly a sixth in the top ten. General study results and limits: Dominating the ex vivo response were HLA-C-restricted CMV-specific TCR beta clonotypes.

Deletions cut 3 bases from V and 0 bases from J, with 5 bases between. The CDR3 consists of 13 residues. CDR1 is SGHVS and CDR2 is FQNEAQ in the germline V gene. The source was cultured PBMCs, collected from culture after CMV antigen stimulation. This clonotype was obtained from a human donor in good health (CMV status not recorded). Some clones in this sample may be carry-over from other donors' samples. The genes are TRBV7-8 and TRBJ2-5; D not resolved. Written as DNA, the CDR3 is TGTGCCAGCAGCTTCTCAGACCAAGAGACCCAGTACTTC. Translation: CASSFSDQETQYF.